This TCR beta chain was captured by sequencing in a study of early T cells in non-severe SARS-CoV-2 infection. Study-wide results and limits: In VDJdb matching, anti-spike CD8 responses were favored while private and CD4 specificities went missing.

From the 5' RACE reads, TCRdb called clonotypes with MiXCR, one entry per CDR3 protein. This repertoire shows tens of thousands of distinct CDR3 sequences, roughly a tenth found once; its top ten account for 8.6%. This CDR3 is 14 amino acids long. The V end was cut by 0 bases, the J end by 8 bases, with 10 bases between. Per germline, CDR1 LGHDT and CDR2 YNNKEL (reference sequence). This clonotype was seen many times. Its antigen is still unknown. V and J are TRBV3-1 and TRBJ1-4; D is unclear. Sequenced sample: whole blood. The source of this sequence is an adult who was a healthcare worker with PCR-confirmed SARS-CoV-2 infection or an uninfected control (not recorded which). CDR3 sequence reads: CASSQESRGEKLFF. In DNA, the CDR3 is TGTGCCAGCAGCCAAGAATCTCGAGGAGAAAAACTGTTTTTT.